The 16 T cell receptor beta chains in this list originate from one sample, sequenced in a study of cytomegalovirus exposure and HLA in healthy donors (dated by TCRdb to about 2017). Libraries came from the immunoSEQ multiplex PCR assay. The multiplex PCR relied on a mix of 60 forward primers for TCR Vbeta segments and 13 reverse primers for TCR Jbeta segments. The source is immuneACCESS, and TCRdb retained only in-frame sequences with V and J called. Part of the clones is not carried over; for the studies checked, unresolved V genes explain less than half of this, and the remainder is unexplained. The sample table records tens of thousands of clones; roughly 84% of these occur just once. The ten top clones hold less than 2% of the sample. The sample comprised PBMCs. These receptors came from a human donor in good health.

On this clone: A junction boundary mismatches the germline segment, possibly from a read error. The genes are TRBV7-7 and TRBJ2-3, with 15 bases identical to TRBD2. In germline, CDR1 is SSHAT, CDR2 FNYEAQ (reference sequence). The CDR3 has 16 residues. The chain's CDR3 is CASSRGLAGGTDTQYF. The CDR3 DNA reads as TGTGCTAGCAGCCGGGGACTAGCGGGAGGTACAGATACGCAGTATTTT.

The rearrangement uses TRBV9 and TRBJ2-7; 7 nucleotides line up with TRBD1. This CDR3 contains 14 residues. The trim removed 0 bases at V and 1 base at J, leaving 1 base unmatched. Germline CDR1 is SGDLS and CDR2 is YYNGEE. Written as DNA, the CDR3 is TGTGCCAGCAGCGTAGGGGGACAGTCCTACGAGCAGTACTTC. This gives the protein CASSVGGQSYEQYF. The whole variable domain, remainder taken from reference TRBV9 and TRBJ2-7, is DSGVTQTPKHLITATGQRVTLRCSPRSGDLSVYWYQQSLDQGLQFLIQYYNGEERAKGNILERFSAQQFPDLHSELNLSSLELGDSALYFCASSVGGQSYEQYFGPGTRLTVT.

This clone was observed once. J is TRBJ2-1 and V is TRBV5-4; D ambiguous. The CDR3 has 14 residues. V lost 7 bases to trimming and J lost 4 bases, with 15 bases between them. Germline V CDR1 and CDR2: SGHNT, YYREEE (reference sequence). The CDR3 sequence: CASAGKVGYNEQFF. For the CDR3, the DNA is TGTGCCAGCGCCGGCAAGGTCGGGTACAATGAGCAGTTCTTC.

The CDR3 is CASSYTSPPDTQYF. The CDR3 DNA follows: TGTGCCAGCAGCTATACTAGCCCCCCAGATACGCAGTATTTT. The rearrangement links TRBV7-2 to TRBJ2-3; TRBD2 is a possible D gene (6 bases). This CDR3 is 14 amino acids long. Trimming took off 4 bases at V and 4 bases at J, with 12 bases between the two ends. Germline assignment: CDR1 SGHTA and CDR2 FQGNSA.

V gene TRBV29-1 combines with J gene TRBJ2-7, with 8 bases lining up with TRBD2. The CDR3 length is 13 residues. The V segment lost 4 bases and the J segment 2 bases; nucleotides outside the gene matches: 4. Germline CDR1 and CDR2: SQVTM and ANQGSEA. CDR3 sequence (DNA): TGCAGCGTTGCAGAGCGGGGGCCCTACGAGCAGTACTTC. Protein sequence: CSVAERGPYEQYF.

This rearrangement joins TRBV6-5 to TRBJ2-1, with D tentatively TRBD2 (7 bases). The length of the CDR3 is 15 residues. V lost 6 bases and J lost 2, with 14 bases in between. The germline CDR1 and CDR2 sequences are MNHEY and SVGAGI. The CDR3 loop is CASRSREGAYNEQFF. For the CDR3, the DNA is TGTGCCAGCAGATCCAGGGAGGGGGCCTACAATGAGCAGTTCTTC.

The chain is built from TRBV28 and TRBJ2-5; D is unresolved. The DNA matches TRBJ2-7 better at its end, which makes the J call doubtful. The CDR3 spans 13 residues. Germline lookup yields CDR1 MDHEN and CDR2 SYDVKM. For the CDR3, the DNA is TGTGCCAGCAGTGCGCAAGATACCTACGAGCAGTACTTC. This sequence encodes CASSAQDTYEQYF.

The chain is built from TRBV5-1 and TRBJ1-2; a weak D match, TRBD1 (6 bases). With 1 base removed from V and 1 base from J, the gap between germline ends came to 14 bases. Per the germline V gene, CDR1 is SGHRS and CDR2 is YFSETQ. The CDR3 extends over 16 amino acids. As DNA, the CDR3 is TGCGCCAGCAGCTTGTCGGGGGGCCTATTTAACTATGGCTACACCTTC. Amino acid sequence: CASSLSGGLFNYGYTF.

The rearrangement uses TRBV18 and TRBJ2-3; perhaps TRBD2 as D (7 bases). The CDR3 extends over 16 amino acids. With 5 bases removed from V and 2 bases from J, the gap between germline ends came to 17 bases. The V gene's germline CDR1 is KGHSH and CDR2 LQKENI. The CDR3 here is CASSFAGGPFTDTQYF. In DNA, the CDR3 is TGTGCCAGCTCATTTGCCGGGGGGCCGTTCACAGATACGCAGTATTTT.

This rearrangement joins TRBV15 to TRBJ1-1; tentatively, D is TRBD1 (5 bases). This CDR3 spans 14 amino acids. CDR1 and CDR2 (germline): LNHNV, YYDKDF (reference sequence). The V end lost 0 bases, the J end lost 4 bases, and 9 bases lay between the germline ends. In DNA form, the CDR3 reads TGTGCCACCAGCAGAGAAAGCAGGGTCACTGAAGCTTTCTTT. This sequence encodes CATSRESRVTEAFF.

The rearrangement links TRBV6-1 to TRBJ1-4; tentative D call: TRBD1 (5 bases). The CDR3 spans 15 residues. CDR1 MNHNS and CDR2 SASEGT come from the germline V gene. The V end was cut by 2 bases, the J end by 3 bases, with 10 bases between. CDR3 amino acids: CASSEMGLPNEKLFF. The CDR3 DNA sequence: TGTGCCAGCAGTGAAATGGGACTGCCTAATGAAAAACTGTTTTTT.

The rearrangement links TRBV28 to TRBJ1-3, with D possibly being TRBD1 (5 bases). The CDR3 runs to 14 residues. Between the trimmed V and J ends, which lost 5 bases and 0 bases, there was a span of 8 bases. Germline lookup yields CDR1 MDHEN and CDR2 SYDVKM. The CDR3 here is CASSPGFSGNTIYF. CDR3 nucleotides: TGTGCCAGCAGTCCAGGGTTCTCTGGAAACACCATATATTTT.

V and J are TRBV5-6 and TRBJ1-5; TRBD1 might be the D (6 bases). Germline CDR1 SGHDT, CDR2 YYEEEE. This CDR3 has 17 amino acids. This chain's CDR3 is CVPHNQRLGHRNQPQHF. The CDR3, as DNA: TGTGTCCCACATAATCAGCGGTTGGGACATCGCAATCAGCCCCAGCATTTT.

The chain employs TRBV7-9 and TRBJ2-1, with TRBD2 matching 9 bases. Germline trimming cut 4 bases from V and 4 bases from J; bases unmatched to any gene: 5. CDR3 length equals 15 residues. The germline gives CDR1 SEHNR, CDR2 FQNEAQ (reference sequence). The CDR3 nucleotides read TGTGCCAGCAGCTCTAGCGGGGCGACGTACAATGAGCAGTTCTTC. It translates to CASSSSGATYNEQFF.

The CDR3 is CASNRGLAGTGELFF. CDR3 nucleotides: TGTGCCAGCAACAGAGGGCTAGCGGGGACCGGGGAGCTGTTTTTT. V usage is TRBV6-1 and J usage is TRBJ2-2, with TRBD2 identical over 9 bases. This CDR3 spans 15 amino acids. Germline loops: CDR1 MNHNS, CDR2 SASEGT. Trimming at V came to 7 bases and at J to 5 bases, leaving 8 bases not matched to a gene.

CDR3 sequence reads: CASSLVPPGDTQYF. For the CDR3, the DNA is TGTGCCAGCAGCTTAGTCCCCCCCGGGGATACGCAGTATTTT. The chain links TRBV7-2 to TRBJ2-3; D is unclear. Between the trimmed V and J ends, which lost 1 base and 6 bases, there was a span of 11 bases. The CDR3 totals 14 residues. The germline CDR1 and CDR2 sequences are SGHTA and FQGNSA.